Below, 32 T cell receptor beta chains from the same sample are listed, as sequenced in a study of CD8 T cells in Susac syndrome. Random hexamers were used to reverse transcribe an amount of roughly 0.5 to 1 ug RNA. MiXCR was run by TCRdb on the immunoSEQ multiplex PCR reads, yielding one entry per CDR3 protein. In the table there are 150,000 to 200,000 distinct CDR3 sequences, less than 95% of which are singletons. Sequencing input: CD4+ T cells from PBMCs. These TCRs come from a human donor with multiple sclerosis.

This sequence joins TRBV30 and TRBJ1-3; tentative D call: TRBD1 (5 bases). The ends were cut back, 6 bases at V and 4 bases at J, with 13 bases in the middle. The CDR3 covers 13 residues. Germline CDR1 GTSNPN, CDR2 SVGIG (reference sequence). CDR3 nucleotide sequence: TGTGCCTGCCAACAGGTCCTGGGAAACACCATATATTTT. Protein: CACQQVLGNTIYF.

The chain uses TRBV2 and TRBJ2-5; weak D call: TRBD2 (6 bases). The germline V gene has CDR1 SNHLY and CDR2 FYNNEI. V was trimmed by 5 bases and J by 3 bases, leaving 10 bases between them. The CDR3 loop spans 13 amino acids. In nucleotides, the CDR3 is TGTGCCAGCAGTCCTCGGGGGAAAGAGACCCAGTACTTC. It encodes CASSPRGKETQYF.

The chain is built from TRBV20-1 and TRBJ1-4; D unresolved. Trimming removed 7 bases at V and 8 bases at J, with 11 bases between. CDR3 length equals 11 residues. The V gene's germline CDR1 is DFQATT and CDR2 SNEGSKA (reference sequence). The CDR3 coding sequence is TGCAGTGTCTTGGTTGGGGAAAAACTGTTTTTT. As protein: CSVLVGEKLFF.

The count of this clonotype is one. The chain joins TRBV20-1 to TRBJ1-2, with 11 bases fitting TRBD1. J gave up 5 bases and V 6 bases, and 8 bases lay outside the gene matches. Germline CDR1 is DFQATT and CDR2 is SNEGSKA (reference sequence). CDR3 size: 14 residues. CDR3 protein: CSAKSGTGGYGYTF. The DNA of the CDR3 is TGCAGTGCCAAAAGTGGGACAGGGGGGTATGGCTACACCTTC.

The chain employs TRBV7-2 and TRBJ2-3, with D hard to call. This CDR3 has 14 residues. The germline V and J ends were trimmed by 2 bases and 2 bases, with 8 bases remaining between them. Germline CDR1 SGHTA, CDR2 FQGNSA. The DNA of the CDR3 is TGTGCCAGCAGCTTAATTGTGAACACAGATACGCAGTATTTT. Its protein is CASSLIVNTDTQYF.

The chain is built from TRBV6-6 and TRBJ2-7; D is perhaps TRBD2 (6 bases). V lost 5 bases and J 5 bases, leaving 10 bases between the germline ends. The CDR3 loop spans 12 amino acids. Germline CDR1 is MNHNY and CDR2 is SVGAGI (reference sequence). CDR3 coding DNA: TGTGCCAGCAGTGGGGGGAGCGACGAGCAGTACTTC. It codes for CASSGGSDEQYF.

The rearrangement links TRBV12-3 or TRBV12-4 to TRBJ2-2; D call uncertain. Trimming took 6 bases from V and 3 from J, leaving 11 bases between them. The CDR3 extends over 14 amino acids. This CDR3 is CASRDPDDTGELFF. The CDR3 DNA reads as TGTGCCAGCAGAGACCCGGACGACACCGGGGAGCTGTTTTTT.

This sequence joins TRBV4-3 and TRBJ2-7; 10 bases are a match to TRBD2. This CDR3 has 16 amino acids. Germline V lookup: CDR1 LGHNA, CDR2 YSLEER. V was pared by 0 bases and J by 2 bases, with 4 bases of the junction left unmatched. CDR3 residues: CASSQDFSGRTYEQYF. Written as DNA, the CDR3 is TGCGCCAGCAGCCAAGATTTTAGCGGGAGGACCTACGAGCAGTACTTC.

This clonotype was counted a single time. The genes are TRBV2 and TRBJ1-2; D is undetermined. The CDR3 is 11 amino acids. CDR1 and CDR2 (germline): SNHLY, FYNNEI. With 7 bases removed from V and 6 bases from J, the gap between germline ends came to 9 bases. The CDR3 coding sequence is TGTGCCAGCACCGAGAGAGATGGCTACACCTTC. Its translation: CASTERDGYTF. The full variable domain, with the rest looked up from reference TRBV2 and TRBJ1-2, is EPEVTQTPSHQVTQMGQEVILRCVPISNHLYFYWYRQILGQKVEFLVSFYNNEISEKSEIFDDQFSVERPDGSNFTLKIRSTKLEDSAMYFCASTERDGYTFGSGTRLTVV.

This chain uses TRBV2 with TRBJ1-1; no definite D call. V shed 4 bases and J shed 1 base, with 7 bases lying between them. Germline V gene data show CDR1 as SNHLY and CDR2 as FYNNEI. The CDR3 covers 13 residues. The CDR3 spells CASSANGNTEAFF. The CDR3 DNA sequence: TGTGCCAGCAGTGCTAATGGGAACACTGAAGCTTTCTTT.

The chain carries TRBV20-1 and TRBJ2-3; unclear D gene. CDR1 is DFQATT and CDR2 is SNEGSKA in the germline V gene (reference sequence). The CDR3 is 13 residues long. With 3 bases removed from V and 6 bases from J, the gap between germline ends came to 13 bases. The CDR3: CSASKGPTDTQYF. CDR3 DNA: TGCAGTGCTAGTAAAGGGCCGACGGATACGCAGTATTTT.

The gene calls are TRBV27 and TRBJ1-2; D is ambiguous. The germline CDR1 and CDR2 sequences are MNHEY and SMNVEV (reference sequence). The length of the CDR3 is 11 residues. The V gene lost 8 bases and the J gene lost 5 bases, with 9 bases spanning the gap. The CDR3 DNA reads TGTGCCAGCGGTAGATCGTATGGCTACACCTTC. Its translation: CASGRSYGYTF.

The CDR3 here is CASGLEANEQFF. DNA for the CDR3: TGTGCCAGCGGGCTGGAGGCGAATGAGCAGTTCTTC. The chain joins TRBV5-3 to TRBJ2-1, with D tentatively TRBD2 (5 bases). TRBV5-3 is an open reading frame, and its role is uncertain. Trimming cost V 8 bases and J 7 bases, with 13 bases left between them. The CDR3 contains 12 residues.

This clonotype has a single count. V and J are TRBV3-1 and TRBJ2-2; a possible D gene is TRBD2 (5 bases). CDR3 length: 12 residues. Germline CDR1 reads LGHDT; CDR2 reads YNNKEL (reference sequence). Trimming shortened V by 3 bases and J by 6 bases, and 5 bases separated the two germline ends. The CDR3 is CASSQRAGELFF. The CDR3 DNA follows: TGTGCCAGCAGCCAGAGGGCCGGGGAGCTGTTTTTT. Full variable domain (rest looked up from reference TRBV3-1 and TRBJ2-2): DTAVSQTPKYLVTQMGNDKSIKCEQNLGHDTMYWYKQDSKKFLKIMFSYNNKELIINETVPNRFSPKSPDKAHLNLHINSLELGDSAVYFCASSQRAGELFFGEGSRLTVL.

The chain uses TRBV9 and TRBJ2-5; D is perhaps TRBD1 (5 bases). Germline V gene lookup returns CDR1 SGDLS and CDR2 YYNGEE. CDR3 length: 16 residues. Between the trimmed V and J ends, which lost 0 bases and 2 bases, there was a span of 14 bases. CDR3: CASSVGQPTMQETQYF. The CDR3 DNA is TGTGCCAGCAGCGTAGGACAGCCTACCATGCAAGAGACCCAGTACTTC.

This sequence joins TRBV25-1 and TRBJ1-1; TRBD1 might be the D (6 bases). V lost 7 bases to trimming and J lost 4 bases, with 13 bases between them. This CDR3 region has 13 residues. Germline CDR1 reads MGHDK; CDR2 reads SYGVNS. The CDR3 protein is CASITGPGTEAFF. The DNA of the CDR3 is TGTGCCAGCATAACAGGGCCGGGCACTGAAGCTTTCTTT.

The CDR3 bases are TGTGCCAGCCGAGGGACTAGAATAGCCACCGGGGAGCTGTTTTTT. Translating gives CASRGTRIATGELFF. The chain is built from TRBV6-5 and TRBJ2-2; 8 nucleotides align to TRBD2. Trimming at V came to 8 bases and at J to 4 bases, leaving 9 bases not matched to a gene. The germline gives CDR1 MNHEY, CDR2 SVGAGI. CDR3 length equals 15 residues.

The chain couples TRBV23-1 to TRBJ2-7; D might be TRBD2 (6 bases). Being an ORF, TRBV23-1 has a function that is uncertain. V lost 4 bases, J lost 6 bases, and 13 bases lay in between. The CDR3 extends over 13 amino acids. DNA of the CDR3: TGCGCCAGCAGTCTTTGGAGGGGAGGCGAGCAGTACTTC. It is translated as CASSLWRGGEQYF.

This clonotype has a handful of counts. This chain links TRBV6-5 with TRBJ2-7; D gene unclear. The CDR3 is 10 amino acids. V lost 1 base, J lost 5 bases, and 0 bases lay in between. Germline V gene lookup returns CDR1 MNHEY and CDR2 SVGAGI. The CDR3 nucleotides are TGTGCCAGCAGTTACTACGAGCAGTACTTC. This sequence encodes CASSYYEQYF.

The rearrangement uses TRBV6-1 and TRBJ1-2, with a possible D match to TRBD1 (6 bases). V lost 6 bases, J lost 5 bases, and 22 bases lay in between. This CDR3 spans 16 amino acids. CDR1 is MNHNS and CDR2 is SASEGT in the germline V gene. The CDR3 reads CASRPQGGHGGYGYTF. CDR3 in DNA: TGTGCCAGCAGACCTCAAGGGGGGCACGGGGGATATGGCTACACCTTC.

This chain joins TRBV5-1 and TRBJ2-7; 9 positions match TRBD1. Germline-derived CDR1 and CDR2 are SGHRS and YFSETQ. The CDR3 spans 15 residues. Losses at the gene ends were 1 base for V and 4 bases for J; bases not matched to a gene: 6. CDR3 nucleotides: TGCGCCAGCAGCTTGCTCGGACAGGGGCAGTACGAGCAGTACTTC. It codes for CASSLLGQGQYEQYF. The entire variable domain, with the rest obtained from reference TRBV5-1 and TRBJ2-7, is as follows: KAGVTQTPRYLIKTRGQQVTLSCSPISGHRSVSWYQQTPGQGLQFLFEYFSETQRNKGNFPGRFSGRQFSNSRSEMNVSTLELGDSALYLCASSLLGQGQYEQYFGPGTRLTVT.

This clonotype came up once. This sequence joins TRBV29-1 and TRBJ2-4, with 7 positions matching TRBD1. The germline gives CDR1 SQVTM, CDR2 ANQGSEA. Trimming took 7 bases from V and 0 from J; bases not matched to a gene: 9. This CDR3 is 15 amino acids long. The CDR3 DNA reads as TGCAGCGCCTTTACAGGGGAAGGAGCCAAAAACATTCAGTACTTC. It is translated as CSAFTGEGAKNIQYF.

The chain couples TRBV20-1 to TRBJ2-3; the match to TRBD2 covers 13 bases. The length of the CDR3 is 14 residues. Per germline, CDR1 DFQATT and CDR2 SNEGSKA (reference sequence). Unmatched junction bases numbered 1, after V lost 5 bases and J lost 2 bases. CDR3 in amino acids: CSAGLAGATDTQYF. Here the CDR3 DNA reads TGCAGTGCTGGACTAGCGGGAGCCACAGATACGCAGTATTTT.

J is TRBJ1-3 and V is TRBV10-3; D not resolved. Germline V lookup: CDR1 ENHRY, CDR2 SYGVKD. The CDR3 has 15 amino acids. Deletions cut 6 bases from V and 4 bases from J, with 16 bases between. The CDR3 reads CAISPSIPQGNTIYF. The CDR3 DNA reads TGTGCCATCAGCCCTTCTATCCCACAGGGAAACACCATATATTTT.

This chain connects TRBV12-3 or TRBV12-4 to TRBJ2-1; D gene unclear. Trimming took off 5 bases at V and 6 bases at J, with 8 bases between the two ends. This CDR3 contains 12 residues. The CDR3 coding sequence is TGTGCCAGCAGTGCGGACCCCAATGAGCAGTTCTTC. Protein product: CASSADPNEQFF.

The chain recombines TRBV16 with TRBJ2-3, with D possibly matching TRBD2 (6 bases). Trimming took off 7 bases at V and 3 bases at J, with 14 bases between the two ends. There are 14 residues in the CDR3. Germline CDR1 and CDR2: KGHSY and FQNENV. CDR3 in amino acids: CASTGDFITDTQYF. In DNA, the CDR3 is TGTGCCAGCACCGGGGACTTTATTACAGATACGCAGTATTTT.

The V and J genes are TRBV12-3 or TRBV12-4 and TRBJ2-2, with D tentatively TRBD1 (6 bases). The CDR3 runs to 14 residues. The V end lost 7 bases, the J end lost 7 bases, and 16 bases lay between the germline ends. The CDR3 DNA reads TGTGCCAGCAAGATCTTCGAGGGGGTCGGGGAGCTGTTTTTT. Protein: CASKIFEGVGELFF.

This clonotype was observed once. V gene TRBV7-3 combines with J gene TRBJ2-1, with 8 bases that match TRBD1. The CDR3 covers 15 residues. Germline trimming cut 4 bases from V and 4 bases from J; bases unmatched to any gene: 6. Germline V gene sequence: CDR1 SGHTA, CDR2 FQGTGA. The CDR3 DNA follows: TGTGCCAGCAGCTCCGTCAGGGGGCAGTACAATGAGCAGTTCTTC. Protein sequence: CASSSVRGQYNEQFF.

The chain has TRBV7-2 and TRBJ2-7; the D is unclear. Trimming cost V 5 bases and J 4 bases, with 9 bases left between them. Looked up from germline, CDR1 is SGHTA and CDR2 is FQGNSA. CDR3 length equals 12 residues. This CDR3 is CASSRPRYEQYF. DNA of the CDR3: TGTGCCAGCAGCAGGCCAAGGTACGAGCAGTACTTC.

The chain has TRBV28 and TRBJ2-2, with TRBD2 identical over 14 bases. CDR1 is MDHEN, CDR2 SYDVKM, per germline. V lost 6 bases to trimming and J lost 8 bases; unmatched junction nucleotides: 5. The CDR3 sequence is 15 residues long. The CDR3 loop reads CASRGLAGVSGELFF. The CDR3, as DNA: TGTGCCAGCAGGGGACTAGCGGGAGTCTCAGGGGAGCTGTTTTTT. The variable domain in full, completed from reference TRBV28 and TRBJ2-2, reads DVKVTQSSRYLVKRTGEKVFLECVQDMDHENMFWYRQDPGLGLRLIYFSYDVKMKEKGDIPEGYSVSREKKERFSLILESASTNQTSMYLCASRGLAGVSGELFFGEGSRLTVL.

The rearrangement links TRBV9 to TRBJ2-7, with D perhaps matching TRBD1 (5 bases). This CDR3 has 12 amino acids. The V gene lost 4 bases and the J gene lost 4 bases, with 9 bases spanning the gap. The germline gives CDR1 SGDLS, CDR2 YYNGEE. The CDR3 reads CASSTSGYEQYF. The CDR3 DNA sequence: TGTGCCAGCAGCACCTCAGGGTACGAGCAGTACTTC.

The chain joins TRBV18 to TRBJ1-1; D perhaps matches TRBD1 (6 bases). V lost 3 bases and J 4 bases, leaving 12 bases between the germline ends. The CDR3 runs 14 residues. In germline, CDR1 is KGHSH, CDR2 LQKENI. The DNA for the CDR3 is TGTGCCAGCTCACCTACAGGGCGAAGCACTGAAGCTTTCTTT. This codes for CASSPTGRSTEAFF.